These 4 T cell receptor beta chains were sequenced from one sample in a study of blood T cell repertoires in COVID-19. TCRdb's copy holds only in-frame clones and misses some; the assay was immunoSEQ multiplex PCR. The repertoire has fewer than 250,000 clones, roughly 83% of them found once; the top ten carry approximately 2.6%. Sequenced: peripheral blood. The receptors come from a woman aged 70 to 79 with active or convalescent COVID-19.

A word on this clone: Other DNA sequences in this sample translate to the same CDR3. This chain connects TRBV3-1 (or the pseudogene TRBV3-2) to TRBJ1-4; unclear D gene. Germline V gene lookup returns CDR1 LGHDT and CDR2 YNNKEL (reference sequence). The length of the CDR3 is 14 residues. V lost 3 bases and J lost 7, with 12 bases in between. The CDR3 nucleotides read TGTGCCAGCAGCCAGGACTTAGGTGGTGAAAAACTGTTTTTT. Its protein product is CASSQDLGGEKLFF.

This chain connects TRBV2 to TRBJ2-4; TRBD1 agrees at 7 bases. This CDR3 contains 14 residues. V shed 4 bases and J 6 bases; nucleotides not matched to a gene: 6. Germline lookup yields CDR1 SNHLY and CDR2 FYNNEI. The CDR3 is CASSAGTETNIQYF. CDR3 coding DNA: TGTGCCAGCAGTGCCGGGACAGAAACAAACATTCAGTACTTC.

The chain links TRBV5-4 to TRBJ2-1, with D possibly TRBD1 on 5 matching bases. The V and J ends lost 5 bases and 2 bases respectively, with 14 bases between them. CDR1 SGHNT and CDR2 YYREEE come from the germline V gene (reference sequence). CDR3 length equals 15 residues. CDR3 coding DNA: TGTGCCAGCAGATTAGGGGCCGGTACCTACAATGAGCAGTTCTTC. Amino acid sequence: CASRLGAGTYNEQFF. The entire variable domain, with the rest obtained from reference TRBV5-4 and TRBJ2-1, is as follows: ETGVTQSPTHLIKTRGQQVTLRCSSQSGHNTVSWYQQALGQGPQFIFQYYREEENGRGNFPPRFSGLQFPNYSSELNVNALELDDSALYLCASRLGAGTYNEQFFGPGTRLTVL.

The chain carries TRBV18 and TRBJ1-2; TRBD1 matches at 7 bases. This CDR3 is built from 14 residues. V was clipped by 1 base and J by 8 bases; unmatched bases: 7. The V gene's germline CDR1 is KGHSH and CDR2 LQKENI. The CDR3 loop is CASSPLGQEEGYTF. The CDR3 coding sequence is TGTGCCAGCTCACCACTCGGACAGGAAGAGGGCTACACCTTC.